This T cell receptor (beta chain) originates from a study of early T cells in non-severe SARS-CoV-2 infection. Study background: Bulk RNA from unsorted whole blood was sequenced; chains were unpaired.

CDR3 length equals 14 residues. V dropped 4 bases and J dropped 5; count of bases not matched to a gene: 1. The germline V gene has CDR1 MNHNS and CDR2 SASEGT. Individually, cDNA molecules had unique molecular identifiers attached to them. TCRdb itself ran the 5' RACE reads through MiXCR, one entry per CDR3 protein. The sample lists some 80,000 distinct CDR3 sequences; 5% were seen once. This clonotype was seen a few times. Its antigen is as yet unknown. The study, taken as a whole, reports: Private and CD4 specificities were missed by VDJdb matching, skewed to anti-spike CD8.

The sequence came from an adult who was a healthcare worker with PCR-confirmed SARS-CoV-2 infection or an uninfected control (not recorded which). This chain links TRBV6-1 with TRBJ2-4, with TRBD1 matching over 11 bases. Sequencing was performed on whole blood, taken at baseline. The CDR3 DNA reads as TGTGCCAGCAGTGGGGGACAGGGGGAAAACATTCAGTACTTC. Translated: CASSGGQGENIQYF.